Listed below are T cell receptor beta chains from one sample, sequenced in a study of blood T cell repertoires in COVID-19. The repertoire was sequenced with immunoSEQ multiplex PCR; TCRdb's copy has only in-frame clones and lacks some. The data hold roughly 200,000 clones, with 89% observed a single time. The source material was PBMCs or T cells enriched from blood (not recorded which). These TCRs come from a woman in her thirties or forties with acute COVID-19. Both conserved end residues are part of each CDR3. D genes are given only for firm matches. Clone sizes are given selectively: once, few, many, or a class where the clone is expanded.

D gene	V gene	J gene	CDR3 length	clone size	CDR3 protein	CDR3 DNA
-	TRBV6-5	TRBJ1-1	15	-	CASSHQTPGFTEAFF	TGTGCCAGCTCCCATCAAACCCCGGGTTTCACTGAAGCTTTCTTT
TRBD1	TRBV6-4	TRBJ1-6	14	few	CASSYGTADSPLHF	TGTGCCAGCAGTTACGGGACAGCGGATTCACCCCTCCACTTT
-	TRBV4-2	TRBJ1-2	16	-	CASSQERVRNNYGYTF	TGTGCCAGCAGCCAAGAGCGGGTTCGAAATAACTATGGCTACACCTTC
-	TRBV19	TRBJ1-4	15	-	CASKGEASTNEKLFF	TGTGCCAGTAAAGGGGAAGCGTCAACTAATGAAAAACTGTTTTTT
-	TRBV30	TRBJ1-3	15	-	CAWGIATGSGNTIYF	TGTGCCTGGGGGATAGCAACAGGGTCTGGAAACACCATATATTTT
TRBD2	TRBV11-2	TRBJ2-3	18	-	CASSPNLGLAGGTDTQYF	TGTGCCAGCAGCCCAAACCTGGGACTAGCGGGGGGAACAGATACGCAGTATTTT
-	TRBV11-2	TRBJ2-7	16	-	CASSLGELGSTYEQYF	TGTGCCAGCAGCTTAGGGGAGCTTGGCAGTACCTACGAGCAGTACTTC
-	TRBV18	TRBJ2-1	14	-	CASSPIQGMDEQFF	TGTGCCAGCTCACCCATACAGGGCATGGATGAGCAGTTCTTC
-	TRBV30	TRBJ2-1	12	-	CAWSHWGYEQFF	TGTGCCTGGAGTCATTGGGGCTATGAGCAGTTCTTC
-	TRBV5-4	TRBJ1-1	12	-	CASSLVSTEAFF	TGTGCCAGCAGCTTGGTTTCGACTGAAGCTTTCTTT
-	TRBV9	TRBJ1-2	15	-	CASSPDRGGDYGYTF	TGTGCCAGCAGCCCCGATCGGGGGGGAGACTATGGCTACACCTTC
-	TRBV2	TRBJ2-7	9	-	CASRLEQYF	TGTGCCAGCAGACTTGAGCAGTACTTC
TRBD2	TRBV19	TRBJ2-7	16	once	CASSIDSTSGSSEQYF	TGTGCCAGTAGTATAGATAGCACTAGCGGGTCGTCCGAGCAGTACTTC
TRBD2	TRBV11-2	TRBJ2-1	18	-	CASSLGNSGGGSYNEQFF	TGTGCCAGCAGCTTAGGTAATAGCGGGGGGGGTTCCTACAATGAGCAGTTCTTC
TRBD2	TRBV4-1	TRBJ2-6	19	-	CASSQEYSGGFSGANVLTF	TGCGCCAGCAGCCAAGAATATAGCGGGGGCTTCTCTGGGGCCAACGTCCTGACTTTC
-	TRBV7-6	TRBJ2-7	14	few	CASTPGTRTYEQYF	TGTGCCAGCACCCCCGGGACTCGGACCTACGAGCAGTACTTC
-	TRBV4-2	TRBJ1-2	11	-	CASSLNYGYTF	TGTGCCAGCAGCCTAAACTATGGCTACACCTTC
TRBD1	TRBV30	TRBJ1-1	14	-	CAWREQGPHPAAFF	TGTGCCTGGAGAGAACAGGGGCCTCACCCGGCCGCTTTCTTT
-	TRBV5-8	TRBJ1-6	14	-	CASSLVQGVATLHF	TGTGCCAGCAGCTTGGTTCAGGGTGTCGCGACCCTCCACTTT
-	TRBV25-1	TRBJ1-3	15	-	CASSALTATGNTIYF	TGTGCCAGCAGTGCCCTGACAGCAACTGGAAACACCATATATTTT
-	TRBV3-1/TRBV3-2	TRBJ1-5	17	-	CASSQGLPGVSNQPQHF	TGTGCCAGCAGCCAAGGACTCCCCGGAGTTAGCAATCAGCCCCAGCATTTT
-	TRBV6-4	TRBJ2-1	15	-	CASSLESGNYNEQFF	TGTGCCAGCAGTCTGGAATCCGGGAACTACAATGAGCAGTTCTTC
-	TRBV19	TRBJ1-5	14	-	CASSKDQAGQPQHF	TGTGCCAGTAGTAAGGATCAGGCGGGTCAGCCCCAGCATTTT
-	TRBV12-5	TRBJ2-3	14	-	CASVRRDSTDTQYF	TGTGCTAGTGTCCGTCGGGATAGCACAGATACGCAGTATTTT
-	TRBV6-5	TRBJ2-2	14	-	CASRVTRGTGELFF	TGTGCCAGCAGGGTCACGAGGGGGACCGGGGAGCTGTTTTTT
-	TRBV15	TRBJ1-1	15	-	CATSRDLGRGLLAFF	TGTGCCACCAGCAGAGATCTGGGCAGGGGTTTGTTAGCTTTCTTT
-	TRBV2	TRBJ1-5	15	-	CASSGGQGRNQPQHF	TGTGCCAGCAGTGGGGGGCAGGGGCGAAATCAGCCCCAGCATTTT
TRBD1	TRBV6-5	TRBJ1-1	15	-	CASTATGGVVTEAFF	TGTGCCAGCACTGCGACAGGGGGCGTTGTCACTGAAGCTTTCTTT
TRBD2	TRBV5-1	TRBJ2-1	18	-	CASTTGTSGNRSYNEQFF	TGCGCCAGCACGACCGGGACTAGCGGGAACCGCTCCTACAATGAGCAGTTCTTC
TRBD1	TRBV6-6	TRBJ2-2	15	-	CASSPDRANTGELFF	TGTGCCAGCAGCCCAGACAGGGCGAACACCGGGGAGCTGTTTTTT